The 30 T cell receptor beta chains in this list originate from one sample, sequenced in a study of metastatic and nonmetastatic thyroid tumors. TCRdb re-called clones from the PCR reads using MiXCR. The table has about 93,000 clones, 10% to 15% seen once; the top ten hold about 11%. Thyroid surgery took place with no prior treatment in any patient. Sequencing was carried out using blood. These receptors originate from a female donor with papillary thyroid cancer or a benign thyroid nodule (not recorded which). Some clones in this sample may be carry-over from other donors' samples.

This clone was detected many times. Other DNA sequences in this specimen translate into the identical CDR3. This chain joins TRBV6-1 and TRBJ1-1; tentatively, D is TRBD1 (6 bases). The germline V gene encodes CDR1 MNHNS and CDR2 SASEGT. Trimming took off 5 bases at V and 6 bases at J, with 19 bases between the two ends. The CDR3 totals 15 residues. The CDR3 DNA sequence: TGTGCCAGCAGTTCCTACAGGGTTGGATCCGCTGAAGCTTTCTTT. Translated: CASSSYRVGSAEAFF.

This clone was seen ten or more times. V is TRBV20-1 and J is TRBJ2-3, with D perhaps matching TRBD1 or TRBD2 (5 bases each). CDR1 is DFQATT, CDR2 SNEGSKA, per germline (reference sequence). Between the trimmed V and J ends, which lost 0 bases and 0 bases, there was a span of 10 bases. This CDR3 comprises 15 residues. CDR3 protein: CSARDMGVSTDTQYF. The CDR3 region has the DNA TGCAGTGCTAGAGATATGGGGGTCAGCACAGATACGCAGTATTTT.

This clone showed up many times. This could be a read error, since a much larger clone is one nucleotide away. The genes are TRBV27 and TRBJ2-1, with 11 nucleotides matching TRBD1. Germline CDR1 and CDR2: MNHEY and SMNVEV (reference sequence). This CDR3 spans 15 amino acids. V lost 3 bases and J lost 9; bases outside the gene matches: 7. Written as DNA, the CDR3 is TGTGCCAGCAGTTTGACCGGGACAGGGGGGACTGAGCAGTTCTTC. This encodes CASSLTGTGGTEQFF.

Ten or more counts support this clone. This chain connects TRBV2 to TRBJ2-3; 13 bases map to TRBD2. The CDR3 is made up of 19 amino acids. V lost 6 bases to trimming and J lost 0 bases; unmatched junction nucleotides: 12. Germline V gives CDR1 SNHLY, CDR2 FYNNEI. The DNA of the CDR3 is TGTGCCAGCAGGGAGACCGGGACTAGCGGGACAACTAGCACAGATACGCAGTATTTT. Translation gives CASRETGTSGTTSTDTQYF.

This clone was counted only a few times. This chain uses TRBV29-1 with TRBJ2-1; no clear D gene. V was trimmed by 0 bases and J by 6 bases, leaving 6 bases between them. Germline V CDR1 and CDR2: SQVTM, ANQGSEA. CDR3 length equals 12 residues. The CDR3 DNA reads as TGCAGCGTTGAAGAGCTCAGCAATGAGCAGTTCTTC. It codes for CSVEELSNEQFF.

This clone occurred a few times. J is TRBJ2-7 and V is TRBV6-1; D uncertain. Germline values: CDR1 MNHNS, CDR2 SASEGT. V was cut by 7 bases and J by 7 bases, with 20 bases left in between. The CDR3 covers 14 residues. CDR3 sequence reads: CASILSCGNIEQYF. Written as DNA, the CDR3 is TGTGCCAGCATACTATCCTGTGGTAACATTGAGCAGTACTTC.

A few counts support this clone. This could be a read error, since a much larger clone is one nucleotide away. The CDR3: CATSDSQLAGSQFF. The CDR3 bases are TGTGCCACCAGTGATTCCCAACTAGCGGGATCGCAGTTCTTC. This chain links TRBV24-1 with TRBJ2-1; 10 bases fit TRBD2. The CDR3 runs to 14 residues. Germline assignment: CDR1 KGHDR and CDR2 SFDVKD. The ends lost 2 bases at V and 12 bases at J; junction bases unmatched: 6.

This clone was found many times. The V gene is TRBV5-6, the J gene TRBJ2-7; 10 positions agree with TRBD1. The CDR3 sequence is 17 residues long. Unmatched junction bases numbered 9, after V lost 3 bases and J lost 0 bases. Germline CDR1 and CDR2: SGHDT and YYEEEE. CDR3 sequence reads: CASSSPLRDRGSYEQYF. The CDR3 nucleotides are TGTGCCAGCAGCTCCCCCCTCCGGGACAGGGGCTCCTACGAGCAGTACTTC.

This clone appeared many times. The rearrangement links TRBV6-1 to TRBJ1-5; D gene uncertain. The ends were cut back, 8 bases at V and 1 base at J, with 18 bases in the middle. Germline assignment: CDR1 MNHNS and CDR2 SASEGT. The CDR3 has 16 amino acids. CDR3 amino acids: CASRSPLGRSNQPQHF. CDR3 bases: TGTGCCAGCCGGAGCCCCCTCGGCAGGAGCAATCAGCCCCAGCATTTT.

This clone came up many times. The chain links TRBV3-1 to TRBJ1-3; 7 bases fit TRBD1. V lost 1 base, J lost 0 bases, and 3 bases stayed unmatched. The CDR3 runs to 16 residues. CDR1 LGHDT and CDR2 YNNKEL come from the germline V gene (reference sequence). CDR3 nucleotides: TGTGCCAGCAGCCAAGTGGCAGGGGGCTCTGGAAACACCATATATTTT. It is translated as CASSQVAGGSGNTIYF.

This clone appeared many times. The gene calls are TRBV5-5 and TRBJ2-7, with D possibly being TRBD1 (5 bases). Trimming removed 0 bases from V and 1 base from J, with 17 bases in between. The V gene's germline CDR1 is SGHKS and CDR2 YYEKEE (reference sequence). The CDR3 consists of 17 residues. The CDR3: CASSLGPLSGISYEQYF. Written as DNA, the CDR3 is TGTGCCAGCAGCTTGGGGCCGTTGTCAGGGATTTCCTACGAGCAGTACTTC.

This clone was observed a handful of times. This chain uses TRBV6-1 with TRBJ2-1, with D possibly TRBD1 on 5 matching bases. V was trimmed by 5 bases and J by 10 bases, leaving 15 bases between them. This CDR3 is 13 amino acids long. The germline V gene encodes CDR1 MNHNS and CDR2 SASEGT. CDR3 nucleotides: TGTGCCAGCAGTCCTGATTATGGGGCGGAGCAGTTCTTC. Protein: CASSPDYGAEQFF.

The chain employs TRBV28 and TRBJ2-1, with 7 bases lining up with TRBD2. The CDR3 totals 13 residues. After removal of 9 bases from V and 6 bases from J, the junction contained 8 bases not matched to a gene. Germline V lookup: CDR1 MDHEN, CDR2 SYDVKM. CDR3 protein: CARLPTGGNEQFF. The CDR3 DNA sequence: TGTGCCAGACTGCCCACGGGGGGCAATGAGCAGTTCTTC.

Ten or more counts support this clone. The rearrangement joins TRBV19 to TRBJ1-6, with no clear D. CDR3 length: 13 residues. Germline CDR1 LNHDA, CDR2 SQIVND (reference sequence). Deletions cut 3 bases from V and 10 bases from J, with 10 bases between. Written as DNA, the CDR3 is TGTGCCAGTAGTATGGACCCAGCCTCACCCCTCCACTTT. Residues: CASSMDPASPLHF.

The chain has TRBV7-8 and TRBJ1-4, with 8 bases fitting TRBD1. V dropped 5 bases and J dropped 7; count of bases not matched to a gene: 6. CDR3 length equals 14 residues. Germline-derived CDR1 and CDR2 are SGHVS and FQNEAQ. This CDR3 is CASSPGDRSEKLFF. The CDR3 DNA follows: TGTGCCAGCAGCCCTGGGGACAGGTCTGAAAAACTGTTTTTT. Supplemented by reference TRBV7-8 and TRBJ1-4, the full variable domain reads GAGVSQSPRYKVAKRGQDVALRCDPISGHVSLFWYQQALGQGPEFLTYFQNEAQLDKSGLPSDRFFAERPEGSVSTLKIQRTQQEDSAVYLCASSPGDRSEKLFFGSGTQLSVL.

This clone was seen ten or more times. This may stem from a read error, because a much larger clone lies one nucleotide away. Other DNA sequences within the sample encode an identical CDR3. The CDR3 bases are TGTGCCACCGCTGGGAGCGGGAGCGGAACAGATACGCAGTATTTT. This translates into CATAGSGSGTDTQYF. The J gene is TRBJ2-3, the V gene TRBV24-1, with 8 bases matching TRBD2. The trim removed 9 bases at V and 3 bases at J, leaving 10 bases unmatched. Germline values: CDR1 KGHDR, CDR2 SFDVKD. This CDR3 comprises 15 residues.

In this sample, this clone turned up many times. The chain carries TRBV30 and TRBJ2-1; 7 bases are shared with TRBD1. The ends lost 2 bases at V and 4 bases at J; junction bases unmatched: 11. The germline CDR1 and CDR2 sequences are GTSNPN and SVGIG (reference sequence). This CDR3 region has 16 residues. CDR3 loop: CAWSPVTGSGYNEQFF. The CDR3 DNA is TGTGCCTGGAGTCCCGTGACAGGGTCGGGGTACAATGAGCAGTTCTTC.

This clone was seen many times. V usage is TRBV2 and J usage is TRBJ2-1; TRBD2 aligns across 9 bases. The CDR3 loop spans 15 amino acids. The ends lost 7 bases at V and 6 bases at J; junction bases unmatched: 10. The germline CDR1 and CDR2 sequences are SNHLY and FYNNEI. The CDR3 DNA reads TGTGCCAGCAAGACTTCTAGCGGGAAGGCCAATGAGCAGTTCTTC. Translation gives CASKTSSGKANEQFF.

This clone was observed at least ten times. This chain connects TRBV10-3 to TRBJ2-7; D is ambiguous. From germline, CDR1 is ENHRY and CDR2 SYGVKD. This CDR3 region has 13 residues. V was clipped by 4 bases and J by 6 bases, with 13 bases between them. CDR3 DNA sequence: TGTGCCATCAGTGCCCCCCTCAATGGCGAGCAGTACTTC. Translation: CAISAPLNGEQYF.

This clone showed up many times. The chain employs TRBV2 and TRBJ2-1; D is unresolved. Trimming removed 1 base from V and 10 bases from J, with 11 bases in between. This CDR3 has 13 amino acids. The germline CDR1 and CDR2 sequences are SNHLY and FYNNEI. The CDR3: CASSEDLRREQFF. The CDR3 DNA reads TGTGCCAGCAGTGAAGACCTCCGGCGAGAGCAGTTCTTC.

This clone was counted at least ten times. The rearrangement links TRBV20-1 to TRBJ2-1, with a possible D match to TRBD2 (5 bases). V was shortened by 6 bases and J by 6 bases, with 15 bases between the two germline ends. CDR3 length equals 13 residues. Germline values: CDR1 DFQATT, CDR2 SNEGSKA (reference sequence). The CDR3 here is CSALGVSGNEQFF. The CDR3 DNA reads TGCAGTGCCCTGGGCGTGAGCGGCAATGAGCAGTTCTTC.

There are many counts of this clone. The chain joins TRBV19 to TRBJ2-1; 11 nucleotides agree with TRBD2. The germline gives CDR1 LNHDA, CDR2 SQIVND (reference sequence). This CDR3 has 16 residues. Losses at the gene ends were 6 bases for V and 1 base for J; bases not matched to a gene: 5. CDR3 nucleotide sequence: TGTGCCAGTAGAGTTAGCGGGAGGGAGTCCTACAATGAGCAGTTCTTC. Translation: CASRVSGRESYNEQFF.

About this clone: One end of the junction does not line up with germline, which may come from a read error. The chain carries TRBV6-1 and TRBJ2-3, with D perhaps matching TRBD2 (5 bases). This CDR3 contains 12 residues. CDR1 and CDR2 (germline): MNHNS, SASEGT. The chain's CDR3 is CASMASTYTQYF. CDR3 sequence (DNA): TGTGCCAGCATGGCTAGCACATATACGCAGTATTTT.

This clone has a count of ten or more. J is TRBJ1-4 and V is TRBV28; no clear D. Germline lookup yields CDR1 MDHEN and CDR2 SYDVKM. V was trimmed by 4 bases and J by 4 bases, leaving 13 bases between them. The CDR3 runs 15 residues. The CDR3 sequence is CASSWLGDINEKLFF. The CDR3 coding sequence is TGTGCCAGCAGTTGGTTGGGTGATATTAATGAAAAACTGTTTTTT.

This clone was found many times. The V call is TRBV15, the J call TRBJ1-6, with D unclear. Germline V CDR1 and CDR2: LNHNV, YYDKDF (reference sequence). This CDR3 spans 17 amino acids. Trimming took off 0 bases at V and 0 bases at J, with 9 bases between the two ends. The CDR3 is CATSRDPQSSYNSPLHF. Written as DNA, the CDR3 is TGTGCCACCAGCAGAGACCCTCAGAGCTCCTATAATTCACCCCTCCACTTT.

This clone was detected ten times or more. The V call is TRBV18, the J call TRBJ2-7; 10 nucleotides align to TRBD2. V was clipped by 3 bases and J by 7 bases; unmatched bases: 9. From germline, CDR1 is KGHSH and CDR2 LQKENI. The CDR3 has 15 residues. The CDR3 loop reads CASSPLSSGRNEQYF. The CDR3 DNA reads as TGTGCCAGCTCACCGTTGTCTAGCGGGAGAAATGAGCAGTACTTC.

This clone was counted many times. J is TRBJ1-1 and V is TRBV6-1; D perhaps matches TRBD1 (6 bases). CDR1 and CDR2 (germline): MNHNS, SASEGT. Between the trimmed V and J ends, which lost 5 bases and 6 bases, there was a span of 16 bases. The CDR3 runs 14 residues. CDR3 sequence (DNA): TGTGCCAGCAGTTCGGACAGAGATCATCCTGAAGCTTTCTTT. It is translated as CASSSDRDHPEAFF.

This clone has at least ten counts. The chain carries TRBV5-5 and TRBJ2-3; 11 nucleotides line up with TRBD2. Germline loops: CDR1 SGHKS, CDR2 YYEKEE (reference sequence). V gave up 3 bases and J gave up 4 bases; unmatched junction bases: 1. The CDR3 spans 14 residues. CDR3 protein: CASSSTSGADTQYF. The CDR3 coding sequence is TGTGCCAGCAGCTCGACTAGCGGGGCAGATACGCAGTATTTT.

This clone appeared many times. This chain uses TRBV12-3 or TRBV12-4 with TRBJ2-2; TRBD2 matches at 7 bases. The CDR3 is 14 residues long. Trimming at V came to 6 bases and at J to 1 base, leaving 2 bases not matched to a gene. The DNA of the CDR3 is TGTGCCAGCAGGCCTAGCGGGAACACCGGGGAGCTGTTTTTT. This encodes CASRPSGNTGELFF.

This clone appeared many times. The V and J genes are TRBV30 and TRBJ1-2; D gene uncertain. The CDR3 sequence is 11 residues long. Trimming cost V 1 base and J 2 bases, with 2 bases left between them. Germline CDR1 GTSNPN, CDR2 SVGIG (reference sequence). The CDR3 nucleotides read TGTGCCTGGAGTGAAAACTATGGCTACACCTTC. It is translated as CAWSENYGYTF.